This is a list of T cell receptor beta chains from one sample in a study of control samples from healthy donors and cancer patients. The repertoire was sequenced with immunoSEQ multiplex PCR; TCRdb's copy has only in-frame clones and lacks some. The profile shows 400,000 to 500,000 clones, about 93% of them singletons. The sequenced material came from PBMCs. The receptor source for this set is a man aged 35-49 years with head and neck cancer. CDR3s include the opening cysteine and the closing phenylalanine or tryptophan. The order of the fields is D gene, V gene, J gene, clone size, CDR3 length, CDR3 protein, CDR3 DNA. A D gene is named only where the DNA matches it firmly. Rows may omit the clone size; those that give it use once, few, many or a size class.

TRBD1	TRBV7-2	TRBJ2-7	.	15	CASSPDTGGAYEQYF	TGTGCCAGCAGCCCCGATACAGGGGGTGCCTACGAGCAGTACTTC
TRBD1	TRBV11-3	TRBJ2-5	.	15	CASSRGQGLQETQYF	TGTGCCAGCAGCAGGGGACAGGGACTCCAAGAGACCCAGTACTTC
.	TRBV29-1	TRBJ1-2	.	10	CSVEEAGYTF	TGCAGCGTTGAAGAGGCTGGCTACACCTTC
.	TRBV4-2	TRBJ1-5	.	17	CASSQDRWAAVNQPQHF	TGTGCCAGCAGCCAAGACAGGTGGGCAGCGGTCAATCAGCCCCAGCATTTT
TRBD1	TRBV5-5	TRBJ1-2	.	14	CASRPMDRADGYTF	TGTGCCAGCAGACCGATGGACAGGGCGGATGGCTACACCTTC
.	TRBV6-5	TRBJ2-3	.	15	CASSSLGLFTDTQYF	TGTGCCAGCAGTTCCCTGGGACTTTTCACAGATACGCAGTATTTT
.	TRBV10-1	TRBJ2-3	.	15	CASSEGGQPTDTQYF	TGCGCCAGCAGTGAGGGGGGGCAGCCCACAGATACGCAGTATTTT
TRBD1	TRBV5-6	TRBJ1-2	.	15	CASSLREDRVHGYTF	TGTGCCAGCAGCTTGAGGGAGGACAGGGTACATGGCTACACCTTC
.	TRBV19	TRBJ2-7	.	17	CASRGGGPHRSNGEQYF	TGTGCCAGTAGGGGGGGCGGCCCACATCGGTCCAACGGGGAGCAGTACTTC
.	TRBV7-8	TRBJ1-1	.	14	CASSLKSLNTEAFF	TGTGCCAGCAGCTTAAAGAGTTTGAACACTGAAGCTTTCTTT
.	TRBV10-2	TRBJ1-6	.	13	CASSEGGLLPLHF	TGCGCCAGCAGTGAGGGTGGATTGTTGCCCCTCCACTTT
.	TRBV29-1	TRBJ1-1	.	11	CSAVMGSGAFF	TGCAGCGCCGTTATGGGTTCCGGCGCTTTCTTT
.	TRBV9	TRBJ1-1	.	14	CASSVNRMNTEAFF	TGTGCCAGCAGCGTGAACAGGATGAACACTGAAGCTTTCTTT
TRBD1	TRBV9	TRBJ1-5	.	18	CASSVKIPRQGAIQPQHF	TGTGCCAGCAGCGTAAAAATCCCTCGCCAGGGGGCGATTCAGCCCCAGCATTTT
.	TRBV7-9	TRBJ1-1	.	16	CASSDDKYSVNTEAFF	TGTGCCAGCAGCGACGATAAATACAGCGTGAACACTGAAGCTTTCTTT
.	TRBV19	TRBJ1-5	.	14	CASQNRTPSPPQHF	TGTGCCAGCCAGAATCGGACCCCCTCCCCGCCCCAGCATTTT
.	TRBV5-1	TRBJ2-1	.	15	CASSTYPSVGYEQFF	TGCGCCAGCAGCACATACCCTAGCGTCGGTTATGAGCAGTTCTTC
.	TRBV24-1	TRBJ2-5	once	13	CATSAGDGATQYF	TGTGCCACCAGTGCTGGGGACGGGGCGACCCAGTACTTC
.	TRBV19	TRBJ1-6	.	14	CASRKVTGESPLHF	TGTGCCAGTAGGAAGGTGACAGGCGAGTCACCCCTCCACTTT
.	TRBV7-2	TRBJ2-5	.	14	CASSLGGLTETQYF	TGTGCCAGCAGCTTAGGCGGGCTAACAGAGACCCAGTACTTC
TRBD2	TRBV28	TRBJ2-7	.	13	CASSSGGRGEQYF	TGTGCCAGCAGTTCCGGCGGGAGAGGCGAGCAGTACTTC
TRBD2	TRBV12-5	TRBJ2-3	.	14	CASGPGLAADTQYF	TGTGCTAGTGGGCCGGGACTAGCGGCAGATACGCAGTATTTT
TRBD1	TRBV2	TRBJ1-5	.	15	CASREGTGGSQPQHF	TGTGCCAGCAGGGAAGGGACAGGGGGAAGTCAGCCCCAGCATTTT
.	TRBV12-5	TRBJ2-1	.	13	CASGLGSVREQFF	TGTGCTAGTGGTTTGGGAAGTGTTAGGGAGCAGTTCTTC
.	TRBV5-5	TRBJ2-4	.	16	CASSPVRDLAKNIQYF	TGTGCCAGCAGCCCCGTAAGGGATCTAGCCAAAAACATTCAGTACTTC
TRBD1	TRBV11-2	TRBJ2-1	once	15	CASSLERDRYNEQFF	TGTGCCAGCAGCCTCGAACGGGACAGGTACAATGAGCAGTTCTTC
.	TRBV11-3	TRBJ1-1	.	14	CASSYGGSNTEAFF	TGTGCCAGCAGCTACGGGGGTTCGAACACTGAAGCTTTCTTT
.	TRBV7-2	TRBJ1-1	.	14	CASSSTPGDTEAFF	TGTGCCAGCAGCTCTACCCCAGGGGACACTGAAGCTTTCTTT
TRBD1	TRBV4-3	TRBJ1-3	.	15	CASSQRDRDLDTIYF	TGCGCCAGCAGCCAAAGGGACAGGGATTTGGACACCATATATTTT
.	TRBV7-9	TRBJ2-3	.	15	CASSLASGRTDTQYF	TGTGCCAGCAGCTTAGCTAGCGGAAGAACAGATACGCAGTATTTT
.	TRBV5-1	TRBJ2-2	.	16	CASSQSSTANTGELFF	TGCGCCAGCAGCCAATCTTCGACAGCGAACACCGGGGAGCTGTTTTTT
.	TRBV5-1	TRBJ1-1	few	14	CASSQPGEQGEAFF	TGCGCCAGCAGCCAACCGGGGGAACAAGGTGAAGCTTTCTTT
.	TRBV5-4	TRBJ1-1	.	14	CASSLGVGPTEAFF	TGTGCCAGCAGCTTGGGGGTAGGGCCCACTGAAGCTTTCTTT
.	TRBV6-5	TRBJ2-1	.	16	CASSYSYTYGRDEQFF	TGTGCCAGCAGTTACTCGTATACCTATGGCCGTGATGAGCAGTTCTTC
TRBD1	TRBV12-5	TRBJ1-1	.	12	CASGPDRGKAFF	TGTGCTAGTGGTCCGGACAGGGGCAAAGCTTTCTTT
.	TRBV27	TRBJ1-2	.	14	CASSLSQLSYGYTF	TGTGCCAGCAGTTTATCTCAGTTAAGCTATGGCTACACCTTC
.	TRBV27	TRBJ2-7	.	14	CASNIQGGGNEQYF	TGTGCCAGCAACATTCAGGGGGGTGGTAACGAGCAGTACTTC
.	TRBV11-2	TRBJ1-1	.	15	CASSLEAAGRTEAFF	TGTGCCAGCAGCTTAGAGGCCGCCGGACGGACTGAAGCTTTCTTT
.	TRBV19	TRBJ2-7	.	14	CASSISTVSYEQYF	TGTGCCAGTAGTATATCGACAGTATCCTACGAGCAGTACTTC
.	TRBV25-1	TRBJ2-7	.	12	CASSDPFYEQYF	TGTGCCAGCAGTGATCCATTCTACGAGCAGTACTTC
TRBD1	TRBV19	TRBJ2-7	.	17	CASSIAIPGQGAFEQYF	TGTGCCAGTAGTATAGCTATCCCGGGACAGGGGGCTTTCGAGCAGTACTTC
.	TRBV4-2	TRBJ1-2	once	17	CASSPRERAGLRYGYTF	TGTGCCAGCAGCCCAAGAGAGAGGGCAGGGCTAAGGTATGGCTACACCTTC
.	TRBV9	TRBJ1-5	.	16	CASSSNPGTEKGAQHF	TGTGCCAGCAGCTCTAACCCCGGGACGGAAAAAGGAGCCCAGCATTTT
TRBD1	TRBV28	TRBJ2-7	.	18	CASSRFDSRDRDFYEQYF	TGTGCCAGCAGCCGATTCGATTCTCGGGACAGGGACTTCTACGAGCAGTACTTC
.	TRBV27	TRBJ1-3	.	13	CASRPGHLNTIYF	TGTGCCAGCAGGCCGGGACACTTAAACACCATATATTTT
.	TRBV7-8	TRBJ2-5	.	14	CASSHPSSTETQYF	TGTGCCAGCAGCCACCCGTCATCAACGGAGACCCAGTACTTC
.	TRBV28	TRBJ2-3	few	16	CASSLGRLGGTDTQYF	TGTGCCAGCAGTTTGGGTCGGCTAGGCGGCACAGATACGCAGTATTTT
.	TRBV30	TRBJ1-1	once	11	CAWTGTGEAFF	TGTGCCTGGACGGGGACGGGTGAAGCTTTCTTT
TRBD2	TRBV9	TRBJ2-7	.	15	CASSAPGTTPYEQYF	TGTGCCAGCAGTGCTCCCGGGACTACTCCCTACGAGCAGTACTTC
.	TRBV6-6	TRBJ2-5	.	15	CASSGLEASDSPQYF	TGTGCCAGCAGTGGGCTCGAAGCTAGCGATTCCCCCCAGTACTTC
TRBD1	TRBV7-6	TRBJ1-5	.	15	CASSLRQGRGQPQHF	TGTGCCAGCAGCTTACGACAGGGAAGGGGTCAGCCCCAGCATTTT
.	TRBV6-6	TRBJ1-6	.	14	CASSSAAYNSPLHF	TGTGCCAGCAGTTCGGCAGCCTATAATTCACCCCTCCACTTT
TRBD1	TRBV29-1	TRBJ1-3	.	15	CSVESGTGLRNTIYF	TGCAGCGTTGAAAGTGGGACAGGGTTGAGAAACACCATATATTTT
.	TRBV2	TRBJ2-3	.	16	CASSEKGAASTDTQYF	TGTGCCAGCAGTGAGAAGGGAGCGGCCAGCACAGATACGCAGTATTTT
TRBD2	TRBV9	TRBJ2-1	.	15	CASSEGGSTYNEQFF	TGTGCCAGCAGCGAGGGCGGGAGCACCTACAATGAGCAGTTCTTC
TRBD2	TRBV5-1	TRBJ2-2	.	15	CASSFDGLVTGELFF	TGCGCCAGCAGCTTCGACGGACTAGTGACCGGGGAGCTGTTTTTT
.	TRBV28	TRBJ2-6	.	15	CASSFWGTGANVLTF	TGTGCCAGCAGTTTTTGGGGGACTGGGGCCAACGTCCTGACTTTC
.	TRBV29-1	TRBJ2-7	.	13	CSVVGSPVGEQYF	TGCAGCGTTGTCGGCAGTCCTGTGGGCGAGCAGTACTTC
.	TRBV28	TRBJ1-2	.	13	CASTVTGNYGYTF	TGTGCCAGCACCGTTACAGGGAACTATGGCTACACCTTC